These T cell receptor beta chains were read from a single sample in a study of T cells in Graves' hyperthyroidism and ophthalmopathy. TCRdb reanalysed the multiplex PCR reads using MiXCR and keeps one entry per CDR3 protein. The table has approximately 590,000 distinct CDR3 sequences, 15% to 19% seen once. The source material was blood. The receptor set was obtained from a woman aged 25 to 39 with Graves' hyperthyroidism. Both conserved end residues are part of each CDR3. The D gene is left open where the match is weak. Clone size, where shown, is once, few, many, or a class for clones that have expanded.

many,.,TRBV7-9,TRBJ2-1,CASSQDRAANEQFF,TGTGCCAGCAGCCAAGACCGCGCGGCCAATGAGCAGTTCTTC
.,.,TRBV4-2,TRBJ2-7,CASSRNYGDESYEQYF,TGTGCCAGCAGCCGGAATTACGGGGATGAAAGTTACGAGCAGTACTTC
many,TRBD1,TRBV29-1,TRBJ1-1,CSVEGQGGTEAFF,TGCAGCGTTGAAGGCCAGGGGGGCACGGAAGCTTTCTTT
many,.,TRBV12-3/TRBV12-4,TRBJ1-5,CASSNRQSNQPQHF,TGTGCCAGCAGCAACCGACAGTCTAATCAGCCCCAGCATTTT
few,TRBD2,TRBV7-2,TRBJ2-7,CASSIRPSGHYEQYF,TGTGCCAGTAGTATCCGGCCTAGCGGCCACTACGAGCAGTACTTC
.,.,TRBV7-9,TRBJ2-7,CASSLSAATSYEQYF,TGTGCCAGCAGCTTAAGCGCCGCAACAAGTTACGAGCAGTACTTC
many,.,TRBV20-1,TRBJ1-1,CSARRGILNTEAFF,TGCAGTGCTAGGAGGGGGATACTGAACACTGAAGCTTTCTTT
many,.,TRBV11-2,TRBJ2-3,CASSLGSNTDTQYF,TGTGCCAGCAGCTTAGGATCCAACACAGATACGCAGTATTTT
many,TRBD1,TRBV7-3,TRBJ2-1,CASSSTGTGNEQFF,TGTGCCAGCAGCTCCACCGGGACAGGGAATGAGCAGTTCTTC
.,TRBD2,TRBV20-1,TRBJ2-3,CSARDRWREGLGDTQYF,TGCAGTGCTAGAGATCGATGGCGGGAGGGCCTTGGAGATACGCAGTATTTT
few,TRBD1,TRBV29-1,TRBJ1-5,CSVATGGQPQHF,TGCAGCGTTGCGACAGGGGGCCAGCCCCAGCATTTT
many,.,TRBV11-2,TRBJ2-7,CASSLGLREYEQYF,TGTGCCAGCAGCTTAGGTCTCAGGGAGTACGAGCAGTACTTC
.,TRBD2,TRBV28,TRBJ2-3,CASTSGSLGTQYF,TGTGCCAGCACTAGCGGGAGTCTGGGTACGCAGTATTTT
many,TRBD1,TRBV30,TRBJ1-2,CAWIVTGGGYGYTF,TGTGCCTGGATCGTCACAGGGGGCGGCTATGGCTACACCTTC
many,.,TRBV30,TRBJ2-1,CAWSESGPQQFF,TGTGCCTGGAGTGAGAGCGGCCCCCAACAGTTCTTC
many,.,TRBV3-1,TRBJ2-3,CASSPPGRTDTQYF,TGTGCCAGCAGTCCCCCGGGCCGCACAGATACGCAGTATTTT
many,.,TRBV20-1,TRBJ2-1,CSARAGEGVYNEQFF,TGCAGTGCCAGGGCAGGGGAGGGTGTCTACAATGAGCAGTTCTTC
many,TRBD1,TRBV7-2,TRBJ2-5,CASSTLGTGIRETQYF,TGTGCCAGCAGCACTCTCGGGACAGGGATACGCGAGACCCAGTACTTC
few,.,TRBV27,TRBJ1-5,CASSPFRQGGNQPQHF,TGTGCCAGCAGTCCTTTTAGGCAGGGAGGCAATCAGCCCCAGCATTTT
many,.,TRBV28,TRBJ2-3,CASSPPDSSTDTQYF,TGTGCCAGCAGCCCACCAGATTCTAGCACAGATACGCAGTATTTT
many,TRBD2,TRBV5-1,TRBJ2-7,CASREASSYEQYF,TGCGCCAGCCGGGAGGCTAGCTCCTACGAGCAGTACTTC
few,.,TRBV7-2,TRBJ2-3,CASSLLTSGRGDTQYF,TGTGCCAGCAGCTTGTTAACCAGCGGTCGTGGGGATACGCAGTATTTT
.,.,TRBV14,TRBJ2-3,CASSQVGDHCSRSTQYF,TGTGCCAGCAGCCAAGTAGGTGACCACTGTAGTCGATCTACGCAGTATTTT
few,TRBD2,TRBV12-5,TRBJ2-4,CASGFRGSTENIQYF,TGTGCTAGTGGTTTTCGCGGGAGCACTGAAAACATTCAGTACTTC
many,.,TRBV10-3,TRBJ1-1,CAISPQGNTEAFF,TGTGCCATCAGCCCACAGGGGAACACTGAAGCTTTCTTT
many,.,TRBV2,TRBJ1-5,CASSEPGHSNQPQHF,TGTGCCAGCAGCGAGCCGGGACATAGCAATCAGCCCCAGCATTTT
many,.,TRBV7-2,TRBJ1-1,CASSLQGRMNTEAFF,TGTGCCAGCAGCTTACAGGGCCGGATGAACACTGAAGCTTTCTTT